Only a few counts were recorded for the clone carrying this T cell receptor (beta chain). The source of the sample is a study of regulatory T cells in long-lasting Graves disease. Unmatched junction bases numbered 15, after V lost 5 bases and J lost 7 bases. The length of the CDR3 is 15 residues. Germline-derived CDR1 and CDR2 are DFQATT and SNEGSKA (reference sequence). Investigators prepared the TCR beta libraries by applying iRepertoire HTBI primers and Arm-PCR of CDR3 regions. TCRdb reprocessed the multiplex PCR reads with MiXCR, giving one entry per CDR3 protein. The sample contains some 300,000 distinct CDR3 sequences, 20% to 25% of which appear only once. The time point here: persistent/refractory GD, antithyroid drugs over 5 years with positive TRAb. RNA isolated from PBMCs was used to make the TCR library.

The specimen comprised peripheral blood mononuclear cells (PBMCs), sampled when the disease was refractory, from a patient treated with antithyroid drugs. V gene TRBV20-1 combines with J gene TRBJ2-5; TRBD2 agrees at 8 bases. This TCR was recovered from a female donor with Graves disease. The CDR3 sequence: CSAPRWERESGTQYF. CDR3 DNA: TGCAGTGCTCCGAGGTGGGAGCGGGAGTCAGGGACCCAGTACTTC.